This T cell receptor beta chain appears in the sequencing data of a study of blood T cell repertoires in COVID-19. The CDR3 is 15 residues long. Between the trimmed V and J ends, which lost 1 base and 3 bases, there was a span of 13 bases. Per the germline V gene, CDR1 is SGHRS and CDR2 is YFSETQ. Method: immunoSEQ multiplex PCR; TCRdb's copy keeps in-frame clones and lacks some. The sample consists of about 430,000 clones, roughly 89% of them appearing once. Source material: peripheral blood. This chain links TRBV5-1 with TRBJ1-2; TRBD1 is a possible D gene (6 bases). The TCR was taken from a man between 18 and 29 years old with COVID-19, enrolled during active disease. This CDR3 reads CASSLTGPSDYGYTF. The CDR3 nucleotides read TGCGCCAGCAGCTTGACAGGGCCCTCAGACTATGGCTACACCTTC. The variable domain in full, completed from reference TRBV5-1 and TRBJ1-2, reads KAGVTQTPRYLIKTRGQQVTLSCSPISGHRSVSWYQQTPGQGLQFLFEYFSETQRNKGNFPGRFSGRQFSNSRSEMNVSTLELGDSALYLCASSLTGPSDYGYTFGSGTRLTVV.